Listed below are T cell receptor beta chains from one sample, sequenced in a study of CD4+ T cells in melanoma. Produced via immunoSEQ multiplex PCR; TCRdb's table is partial and in-frame only. Among more than 13,000 clones listed, approximately 80% were seen once. Sequenced input: cells from a culture (not recorded whether cultured in vitro). All receptors come from a human donor with melanoma. Each CDR3 is given with its conserved first and last residue. The order of the fields is J gene, V gene, clone size, CDR3 length, D gene, CDR3 protein, CDR3 DNA. A D gene is named only where the DNA matches it firmly. Some rows have no size entry. The others give once, few or many, or a class for an expanded clone.

j_gene: TRBJ2-2
v_gene: TRBV11-2
abundance: .
len: 13
d_gene: .
CDR3aa: CASSRRGPGELFF
CDR3nt: TGTGCCAGCAGTCGCCGGGGACCCGGGGAGCTGTTTTTT

j_gene: TRBJ2-7
v_gene: TRBV30
abundance: .
len: 14
d_gene: .
CDR3aa: CAWSERQAFYEQYF
CDR3nt: TGTGCCTGGAGTGAGAGGCAGGCCTTTTACGAGCAGTACTTC

j_gene: TRBJ1-4
v_gene: TRBV18
abundance: once
len: 15
d_gene: .
CDR3aa: CASSLGRTTNEKLFF
CDR3nt: TGTGCCAGCTCACTAGGGCGGACCACTAATGAAAAACTGTTTTTT

j_gene: TRBJ1-6
v_gene: TRBV6-1
abundance: .
len: 14
d_gene: .
CDR3aa: CASSAGPYNSPLHF
CDR3nt: TGTGCCAGCAGTGCGGGACCGTATAATTCACCCCTCCACTTT

j_gene: TRBJ1-3
v_gene: TRBV10-3
abundance: .
len: 16
d_gene: .
CDR3aa: CAISDPGQTSGNTIYF
CDR3nt: TGTGCCATCAGTGACCCCGGACAGACCTCTGGAAACACCATATATTTT

j_gene: TRBJ1-1
v_gene: TRBV6-5
abundance: .
len: 13
d_gene: .
CDR3aa: CASRFTRTTEAFF
CDR3nt: TGTGCCAGCAGGTTTACGAGGACCACTGAAGCTTTCTTT

j_gene: TRBJ2-3
v_gene: TRBV9
abundance: .
len: 15
d_gene: .
CDR3aa: CASSTGTWSTDTQYF
CDR3nt: TGTGCCAGCAGCACCGGGACCTGGAGCACAGATACGCAGTATTTT

j_gene: TRBJ2-3
v_gene: TRBV2
abundance: .
len: 15
d_gene: TRBD1
CDR3aa: CASRTPGQITDTQYF
CDR3nt: TGTGCCAGCAGAACTCCGGGACAGATCACAGATACGCAGTATTTT

j_gene: TRBJ2-3
v_gene: TRBV19
abundance: .
len: 13
d_gene: TRBD2
CDR3aa: CATRAGAADTQYF
CDR3nt: TGTGCCACCAGAGCGGGGGCGGCAGATACGCAGTATTTT

j_gene: TRBJ1-5
v_gene: TRBV6-1
abundance: .
len: 15
d_gene: TRBD1
CDR3aa: CASSDYRGINQPQHF
CDR3nt: TGTGCCAGCAGTGACTACAGGGGGATCAATCAGCCCCAGCATTTT

j_gene: TRBJ2-5
v_gene: TRBV2
abundance: .
len: 15
d_gene: TRBD1
CDR3aa: CASSDSSGTGISQYF
CDR3nt: TGTGCCAGCAGTGATTCCTCCGGGACAGGGATCTCCCAGTACTTC